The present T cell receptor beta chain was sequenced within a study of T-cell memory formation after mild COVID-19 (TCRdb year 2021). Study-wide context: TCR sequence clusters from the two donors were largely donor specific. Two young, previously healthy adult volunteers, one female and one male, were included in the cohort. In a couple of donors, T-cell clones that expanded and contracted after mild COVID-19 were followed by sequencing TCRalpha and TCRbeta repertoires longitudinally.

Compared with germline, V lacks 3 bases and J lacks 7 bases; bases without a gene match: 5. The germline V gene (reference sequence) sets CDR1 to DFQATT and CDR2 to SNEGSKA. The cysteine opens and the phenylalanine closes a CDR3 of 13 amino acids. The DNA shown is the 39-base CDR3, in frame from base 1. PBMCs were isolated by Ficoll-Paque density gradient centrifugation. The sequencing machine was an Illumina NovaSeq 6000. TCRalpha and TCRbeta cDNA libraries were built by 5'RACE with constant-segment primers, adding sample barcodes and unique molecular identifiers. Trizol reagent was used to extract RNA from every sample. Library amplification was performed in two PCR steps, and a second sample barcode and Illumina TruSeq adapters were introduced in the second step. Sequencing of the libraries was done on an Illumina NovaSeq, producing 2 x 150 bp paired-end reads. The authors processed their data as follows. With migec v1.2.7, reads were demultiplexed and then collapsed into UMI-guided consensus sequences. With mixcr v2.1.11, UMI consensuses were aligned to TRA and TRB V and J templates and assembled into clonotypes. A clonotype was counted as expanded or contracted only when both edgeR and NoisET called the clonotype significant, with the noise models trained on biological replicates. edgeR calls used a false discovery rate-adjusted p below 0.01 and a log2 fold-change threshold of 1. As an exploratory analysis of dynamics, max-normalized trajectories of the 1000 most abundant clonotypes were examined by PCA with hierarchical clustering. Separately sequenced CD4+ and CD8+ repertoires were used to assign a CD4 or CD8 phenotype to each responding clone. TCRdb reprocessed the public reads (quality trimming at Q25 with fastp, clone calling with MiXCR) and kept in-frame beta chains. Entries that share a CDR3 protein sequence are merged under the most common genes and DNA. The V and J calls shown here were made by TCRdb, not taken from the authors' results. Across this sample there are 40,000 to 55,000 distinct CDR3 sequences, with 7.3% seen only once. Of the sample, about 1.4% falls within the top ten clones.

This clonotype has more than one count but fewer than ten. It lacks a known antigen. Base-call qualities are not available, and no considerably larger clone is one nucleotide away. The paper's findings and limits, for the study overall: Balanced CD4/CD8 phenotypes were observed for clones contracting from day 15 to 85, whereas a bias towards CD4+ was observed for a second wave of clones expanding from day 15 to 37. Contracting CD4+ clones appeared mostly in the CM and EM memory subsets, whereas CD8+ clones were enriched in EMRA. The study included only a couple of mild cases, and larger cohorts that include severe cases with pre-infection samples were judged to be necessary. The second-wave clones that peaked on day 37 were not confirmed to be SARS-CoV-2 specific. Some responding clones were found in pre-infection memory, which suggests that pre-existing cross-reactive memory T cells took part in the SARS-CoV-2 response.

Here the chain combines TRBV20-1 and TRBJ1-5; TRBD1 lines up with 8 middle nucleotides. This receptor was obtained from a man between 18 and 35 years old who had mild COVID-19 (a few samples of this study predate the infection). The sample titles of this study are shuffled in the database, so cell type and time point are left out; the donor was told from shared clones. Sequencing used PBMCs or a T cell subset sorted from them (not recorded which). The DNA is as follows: TGCAGTGCTAGCCGGACAGGGCAACAGCCCCAGCATTTT. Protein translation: CSASRTGQQPQHF.